Presented here are 29 T cell receptor beta chains from one specimen sequenced in a study of cytomegalovirus exposure and HLA in healthy donors. Amplification used 60 Vbeta primers and 13 Jbeta primers. Generated by immunoSEQ multiplex PCR, the TCRdb table keeps only in-frame clones and is missing some. The data hold 190,000 or so clones, with around 83% observed a single time. Sequenced sample: PBMCs. The origin of the receptors is a man aged 50-59 years in good health and CMV-seronegative.

The chain carries TRBV29-1 and TRBJ1-1, with D possibly TRBD1 on 6 matching bases. The V and J ends lost 4 bases and 5 bases respectively, with 14 bases between them. CDR3 length: 13 residues. Per germline, CDR1 SQVTM and CDR2 ANQGSEA. CDR3 nucleotide sequence: TGCAGCGTTGTTCAGGGGAGGGGTACTGAAGCTTTCTTT. Translation gives CSVVQGRGTEAFF.

The J gene is TRBJ2-7, the V gene TRBV7-2; 10 nucleotides line up with TRBD2. Germline lookup yields CDR1 SGHTA and CDR2 FQGNSA. Trimming cost V 5 bases and J 2 bases; bases outside gene matches: 9. The CDR3 covers 16 residues. CDR3 residues: CASSPRTSGFTYEQYF. In DNA form, the CDR3 reads TGTGCCAGCAGCCCTCGGACTAGCGGCTTTACCTACGAGCAGTACTTC.

This clone was found once. The chain employs TRBV30 and TRBJ1-2; 8 nucleotides align to TRBD1. The CDR3 sequence is 15 residues long. Germline CDR1 GTSNPN, CDR2 SVGIG (reference sequence). V shed 0 bases, J shed 4 bases, and the junction held 7 bases outside the gene matches. Written as DNA, the CDR3 is TGTGCCTGGAGTGTTCAGGGGGCGGGCTCCTATGGCTACACCTTC. It translates to CAWSVQGAGSYGYTF.

V usage is TRBV2 and J usage is TRBJ1-3, with D uncertain. This CDR3 comprises 14 residues. The germline gives CDR1 SNHLY, CDR2 FYNNEI. The ends were cut back, 4 bases at V and 0 bases at J, with 7 bases in the middle. The CDR3 sequence: CASSVQISGNTIYF. The CDR3 DNA follows: TGTGCCAGCAGTGTGCAGATCTCTGGAAACACCATATATTTT. The whole variable domain, remainder taken from reference TRBV2 and TRBJ1-3, is EPEVTQTPSHQVTQMGQEVILRCVPISNHLYFYWYRQILGQKVEFLVSFYNNEISEKSEIFDDQFSVERPDGSNFTLKIRSTKLEDSAMYFCASSVQISGNTIYFGEGSWLTVV.

This chain joins TRBV6-1 and TRBJ1-4, with a possible D match to TRBD1 (6 bases). Trimming cost V 3 bases and J 10 bases, with 12 bases left between them. This CDR3 has 13 residues. CDR1 is MNHNS and CDR2 is SASEGT in the germline V gene. The CDR3: CASSEVDSRKLFF. The CDR3 nucleotides read TGTGCCAGCAGTGAGGTGGACAGTAGAAAACTGTTTTTT.

V usage is TRBV11-2 and J usage is TRBJ2-7, with a tentative D call TRBD1 (6 bases). This CDR3 has 16 amino acids. V was trimmed by 1 base and J by 3 bases, leaving 16 bases between them. CDR1 is SGHAT and CDR2 is FQNNGV in the germline V gene. The CDR3 bases are TGTGCCAGCAGCTTAGTGTCTGGGACAAAAATCTACGAGCAGTACTTC. Encoded protein: CASSLVSGTKIYEQYF.

This clone was counted between two and nine times. The chain recombines TRBV4-3 with TRBJ1-2, with TRBD1 matching over 9 bases. Looked up from germline, CDR1 is LGHNA and CDR2 is YSLEER. The J segment lost 6 bases and the V segment lost 2 bases, leaving 10 bases of the junction unmatched. The CDR3 consists of 16 residues. The CDR3 DNA follows: TGCGCCAGCAGCCAAAGTCCGGGACAGGGAGTTAATGGCTACACCTTC. Its translation: CASSQSPGQGVNGYTF.

This rearrangement joins TRBV4-3 to TRBJ1-6; TRBD1 aligns across 8 bases. V lost 5 bases, J lost 6 bases, and 6 bases stayed unmatched. CDR3 length: 15 residues. Germline V gives CDR1 LGHNA, CDR2 YSLEER. This chain's CDR3 is CASSSRQGTNSPLHF. As DNA, the CDR3 is TGCGCCAGCAGCAGCCGACAGGGGACTAATTCACCCCTCCACTTT.

The CDR3: CASSLTGGGQRPLHF. In DNA form, the CDR3 reads TGTGCCAGCAGCTTAACTGGGGGGGGTCAGCGGCCCCTCCACTTT. The gene calls are TRBV7-2 and TRBJ1-6; TRBD1 is a possible D gene (5 bases). The ends were cut back, 2 bases at V and 13 bases at J, with 18 bases in the middle. CDR1 SGHTA and CDR2 FQGNSA come from the germline V gene. There are 15 residues in the CDR3.

This clone was recorded a few times. J is TRBJ1-4 and V is TRBV7-3; no reliable D call. The CDR3 has 15 amino acids. Germline CDR1 SGHTA, CDR2 FQGTGA. Trimming stripped 1 base from V and 3 bases from J, with 9 bases between. The CDR3 loop reads CASSLSGPPNEKLFF. CDR3 sequence (DNA): TGTGCCAGCAGCTTAAGCGGCCCCCCTAATGAAAAACTGTTTTTT.

The rearrangement links TRBV6-5 to TRBJ1-5; D is undetermined. Per the germline V gene, CDR1 is MNHEY and CDR2 is SVGAGI. Deletions cut 4 bases from V and 3 bases from J, with 13 bases between. The CDR3 length is 15 residues. The CDR3 is CASSSQGGFNQPQHF. CDR3 bases: TGTGCCAGCAGTTCCCAAGGAGGATTCAATCAGCCCCAGCATTTT.

On this clone: Other DNA sequences in this specimen translate into the identical CDR3. This rearrangement joins TRBV9 to TRBJ2-5; 7 bases match TRBD2. The V gene's germline CDR1 is SGDLS and CDR2 YYNGEE. CDR3 length: 14 residues. The V gene end was trimmed by 3 bases and the J gene end by 4 bases; junction bases not matched to a gene: 6. The CDR3 DNA is TGTGCCAGCAGCGCCACTAGCGTGTTAGAGACCCAGTACTTC. It codes for CASSATSVLETQYF.

The chain combines TRBV5-1 with TRBJ2-5; 14 nucleotides line up with TRBD2. With 4 bases clipped from V and 4 bases from J, the junction kept 15 bases outside the gene matches. CDR1 is SGHRS and CDR2 is YFSETQ in the germline V gene. The CDR3 is 19 amino acids. In nucleotides, the CDR3 is TGCGCCAGCAGCCGCCCGTTACTCGGACTAGCGGGAGGACTAGAGACCCAGTACTTC. As protein: CASSRPLLGLAGGLETQYF. Variable domain in full (rest from reference TRBV5-1 and TRBJ2-5): KAGVTQTPRYLIKTRGQQVTLSCSPISGHRSVSWYQQTPGQGLQFLFEYFSETQRNKGNFPGRFSGRQFSNSRSEMNVSTLELGDSALYLCASSRPLLGLAGGLETQYFGPGTRLLVL.

The chain combines TRBV5-6 with TRBJ1-4; D is possibly TRBD1 (5 bases). V was clipped by 5 bases and J by 14 bases, with 22 bases between them. The CDR3 has 14 residues. Germline assignment: CDR1 SGHDT and CDR2 YYEEEE. This chain's CDR3 is CASSFDSVPGGLFF. The CDR3 DNA reads TGTGCCAGCAGTTTCGACAGTGTACCCGGTGGGCTGTTTTTT.

This chain links TRBV6-5 with TRBJ1-3, with D tentatively TRBD1 (5 bases). Germline V gene sequence: CDR1 MNHEY, CDR2 SVGAGI. Trimming removed 2 bases from V and 4 bases from J, with 12 bases in between. The CDR3 covers 15 residues. The DNA for the CDR3 is TGTGCCAGCAGTTACGGGACTCCAGGGGGAAACACCATATATTTT. The encoded protein is CASSYGTPGGNTIYF.

This chain connects TRBV4-2 to TRBJ2-1; D may be TRBD1 (5 bases). The germline gives CDR1 LGHNA, CDR2 YNFKEQ. The V gene lost 1 base and the J gene lost 5 bases, with 15 bases spanning the gap. The CDR3 is 16 residues long. CDR3 in amino acids: CASSQVAGKLDNEQFF. In DNA form, the CDR3 reads TGTGCCAGCAGCCAAGTTGCAGGGAAATTGGACAATGAGCAGTTCTTC.

The CDR3 coding sequence is TGTGCCAGCCGGGGGGGGTCTGGAAACACCATATATTTT. Encoded protein: CASRGGSGNTIYF. The V call is TRBV28, the J call TRBJ1-3; TRBD1 might be the D (5 bases). Germline values: CDR1 MDHEN, CDR2 SYDVKM. This CDR3 region has 13 residues. Trimming pared 8 bases from V and 1 base from J, leaving 9 bases between. Based on the CDR3 plus reference TRBV28 and TRBJ1-3, the full variable domain is DVKVTQSSRYLVKRTGEKVFLECVQDMDHENMFWYRQDPGLGLRLIYFSYDVKMKEKGDIPEGYSVSREKKERFSLILESASTNQTSMYLCASRGGSGNTIYFGEGSWLTVV.

The chain uses TRBV2 and TRBJ2-5; D is ambiguous. The CDR3 sequence is 14 residues long. Germline assignment: CDR1 SNHLY and CDR2 FYNNEI. The V end lost 6 bases, the J end lost 3 bases, and 14 bases lay between the germline ends. The CDR3 loop reads CASSARLHKETQYF. The CDR3, as DNA: TGTGCCAGCAGCGCACGACTGCACAAAGAGACCCAGTACTTC.

The chain employs TRBV7-2 and TRBJ1-1, with D perhaps TRBD1 (5 bases). This CDR3 has 15 residues. V lost 2 bases to trimming and J lost 1 base, with 11 bases between them. The V gene's germline CDR1 is SGHTA and CDR2 FQGNSA. Here the CDR3 DNA reads TGTGCCAGCAGCTTAATAGGACAACCGAACACTGAAGCTTTCTTT. It is translated as CASSLIGQPNTEAFF.

The J gene is TRBJ2-5, the V gene TRBV30, with 7 nucleotides matching TRBD1. Germline V CDR1 and CDR2: GTSNPN, SVGIG (reference sequence). This CDR3 is built from 13 residues. V was pared by 5 bases and J by 2 bases, with 5 bases of the junction left unmatched. CDR3 DNA: TGTGCCTGGGGGGGACAGCTACAAGAGACCCAGTACTTC. The encoded protein is CAWGGQLQETQYF.

The genes are TRBV19 and TRBJ2-3; D is perhaps TRBD2 (5 bases). Germline V gives CDR1 LNHDA, CDR2 SQIVND (reference sequence). Between the trimmed V and J ends, which lost 3 bases and 5 bases, there was a span of 12 bases. This CDR3 is built from 14 residues. CDR3 sequence: CASSMGGGGDTQYF. The CDR3 DNA reads as TGTGCCAGTAGTATGGGCGGAGGAGGAGATACGCAGTATTTT.

The V gene is TRBV15, the J gene TRBJ2-5; D possibly corresponds to TRBD1 (6 bases). Germline loops: CDR1 LNHNV, CDR2 YYDKDF (reference sequence). The CDR3 is 13 residues long. V shed 7 bases and J shed 4 bases, with 13 bases lying between them. The CDR3 sequence is CATTTGPRETQYF. The CDR3, as DNA: TGTGCCACCACCACAGGGCCTAGAGAGACCCAGTACTTC.

V gene TRBV7-3 combines with J gene TRBJ1-6; 8 positions agree with TRBD1. V shed 5 bases, J shed 7 bases, and the junction held 4 bases outside the gene matches. Per germline, CDR1 SGHTA and CDR2 FQGTGA. The CDR3 has 14 residues. The chain's CDR3 is CASSRGQGNSPLHF. CDR3 sequence (DNA): TGTGCCAGCAGCCGTGGACAGGGCAATTCACCCCTCCACTTT.

The gene calls are TRBV5-1 and TRBJ2-7; TRBD1 aligns across 7 bases. Unmatched junction bases numbered 14, after V lost 4 bases and J lost 1 base. CDR1 is SGHRS, CDR2 YFSETQ, per germline. The CDR3 spans 17 residues. The CDR3 here is CASSLRAYRGPSYEQYF. Written as DNA, the CDR3 is TGCGCCAGCAGCCTGAGAGCCTACAGGGGACCGTCCTACGAGCAGTACTTC.

The chain recombines TRBV19 with TRBJ2-6, with D perhaps matching TRBD1 (5 bases). Germline V gene data show CDR1 as LNHDA and CDR2 as SQIVND (reference sequence). This CDR3 has 15 amino acids. V lost 7 bases and J 2 bases, leaving 12 bases between the germline ends. Written as DNA, the CDR3 is TGTGCCAGTATTAATTCAGGGACTGGGGCCAACGTCCTGACTTTC. It specifies CASINSGTGANVLTF.

The chain carries TRBV25-1 and TRBJ2-1; 10 bases map to TRBD1. The CDR3 length is 17 residues. V trimming: 6 bases; J trimming: 6 bases; junction bases outside the gene matches: 14. In germline, CDR1 is MGHDK, CDR2 SYGVNS. The chain's CDR3 is CASRPGQGISLSNEQFF. DNA for the CDR3: TGTGCCAGCAGGCCGGGACAGGGGATTTCATTGAGCAATGAGCAGTTCTTC.

Regarding this clone: At one end the junction does not follow the germline gene, possibly because of a read error. The chain couples TRBV6-5 to TRBJ2-5; D not resolved. The CDR3 is made up of 12 amino acids. Per the germline V gene, CDR1 is MNHEY and CDR2 is SVGAGI. This chain's CDR3 is CASRDSLESQYF. The CDR3 region has the DNA TGTGCCAGCAGGGATTCTCTAGAGTCCCAGTACTTC.

The chain recombines TRBV29-1 with TRBJ2-7; D possibly corresponds to TRBD1 (6 bases). Trimming stripped 5 bases from V and 6 bases from J, with 17 bases between. This CDR3 region has 13 residues. Germline values: CDR1 SQVTM, CDR2 ANQGSEA. For the CDR3, the DNA is TGCAGCGTTTCGGTACAGGGAGTGCGCGAGCAGTACTTC. This sequence encodes CSVSVQGVREQYF.

This clone was seen once. This sequence joins TRBV18 and TRBJ2-7; the match to TRBD1 covers 7 bases. The CDR3 spans 15 residues. Germline-derived CDR1 and CDR2 are KGHSH and LQKENI. V shed 1 base and J 1 base; nucleotides not matched to a gene: 4. This chain's CDR3 is CASSPLRQGSYEQYF. Written as DNA, the CDR3 is TGTGCCAGCTCACCACTACGACAGGGATCCTACGAGCAGTACTTC.